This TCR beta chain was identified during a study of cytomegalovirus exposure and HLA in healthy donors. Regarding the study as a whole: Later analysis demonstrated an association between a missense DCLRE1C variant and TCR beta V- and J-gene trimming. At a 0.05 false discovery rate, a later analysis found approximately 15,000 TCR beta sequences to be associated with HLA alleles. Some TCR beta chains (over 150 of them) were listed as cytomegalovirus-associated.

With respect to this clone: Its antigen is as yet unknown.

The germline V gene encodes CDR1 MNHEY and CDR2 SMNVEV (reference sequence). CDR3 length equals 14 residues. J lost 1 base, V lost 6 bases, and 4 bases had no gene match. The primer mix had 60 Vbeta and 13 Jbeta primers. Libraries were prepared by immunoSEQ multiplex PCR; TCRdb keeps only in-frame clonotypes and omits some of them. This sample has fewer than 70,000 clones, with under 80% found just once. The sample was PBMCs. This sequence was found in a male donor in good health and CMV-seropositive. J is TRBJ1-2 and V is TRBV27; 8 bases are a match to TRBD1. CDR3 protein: CASRGQGLNYGYTF. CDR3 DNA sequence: TGTGCCAGCAGAGGACAGGGCCTTAACTATGGCTACACCTTC.